The 16 T cell receptor beta chains listed next were all sequenced from one sample in a study of response to subunit inactivated influenza vaccine. Using its own MiXCR run on the RT-PCR reads, TCRdb lists one record per CDR3 protein. The data contain about 520,000 distinct CDR3 sequences, 6.5% to 8% of them singletons. The material was PBMCs from blood, obtained around 25 months after vaccination. The receptors shown here come from a man in his fifties or sixties who received an inactivated influenza vaccine.

This clonotype was detected a few times. The chain links TRBV14 to TRBJ2-3; D ambiguous. Germline CDR1 and CDR2: SGHDN and FVKESK. Trimming left V 0 bases short and J 0 bases short, with 7 bases between. The CDR3 contains 15 residues. CDR3 residues: CASSQDQMSTDTQYF. CDR3 nucleotide sequence: TGTGCCAGCAGCCAAGATCAAATGAGCACAGATACGCAGTATTTT.

There are a few counts of this clonotype. The chain uses TRBV12-3 or TRBV12-4 and TRBJ1-1; 7 bases are a match to TRBD1. Trimming cost V 0 bases and J 0 bases; bases outside gene matches: 4. This CDR3 is built from 16 residues. CDR3 nucleotide sequence: TGTGCCAGCAGTTTAGCGAAGGGGGCCCTGAACACTGAAGCTTTCTTT. Translated, it gives CASSLAKGALNTEAFF.

The V call is TRBV6-1, the J call TRBJ2-3; D is tentatively TRBD1 or TRBD2 (5 bases each). The CDR3 spans 12 residues. V lost 6 bases to trimming and J lost 7 bases, with 11 bases between them. Germline loops: CDR1 MNHNS, CDR2 SASEGT. CDR3 in amino acids: CASRGTGYTQYF. CDR3 nucleotides: TGTGCCAGCAGGGGGACGGGTTATACGCAGTATTTT.

This clonotype was recorded at least ten times. The chain has TRBV29-1 and TRBJ1-1; the D is unclear. Germline V CDR1 and CDR2: SQVTM, ANQGSEA. The CDR3 is 12 amino acids. V lost 7 bases and J 6 bases, leaving 15 bases between the germline ends. This chain's CDR3 is CSAREEAAEAFF. The CDR3 coding sequence is TGCAGCGCTCGGGAGGAGGCCGCTGAAGCTTTCTTT. The full variable domain, its missing parts supplied by reference TRBV29-1 and TRBJ1-1, is SAVISQKPSRDICQRGTSLTIQCQVDSQVTMMFWYRQQPGQSLTLIATANQGSEATYESGFVIDKFPISRPNLTFSTLTVSNMSPEDSSIYLCSAREEAAEAFFGQGTRLTVV.

The V gene is TRBV7-6, the J gene TRBJ2-7; no definite D call. This CDR3 is 15 amino acids long. V was trimmed by 5 bases and J by 6 bases, leaving 20 bases between them. Germline CDR1 is SGHVS and CDR2 is FNYEAQ. CDR3 sequence reads: CASSERMGMTSEQYF. CDR3 DNA: TGTGCCAGCAGCGAGAGGATGGGGATGACCTCCGAGCAGTACTTC. The full variable domain, in which reference TRBV7-6 and TRBJ2-7 provide the parts outside the CDR3, is GAGVSQSPRYKVTKRGQDVALRCDPISGHVSLYWYRQALGQGPEFLTYFNYEAQQDKSGLPNDRFSAERPEGSISTLTIQRTEQRDSAMYRCASSERMGMTSEQYFGPGTRLTVT.

This chain uses TRBV5-6 with TRBJ1-2; possibly TRBD1 for D (6 bases). Trimming took off 7 bases at V and 4 bases at J, with 20 bases between the two ends. CDR3 length: 15 amino acids. Per the germline V gene, CDR1 is SGHDT and CDR2 is YYEEEE. CDR3 DNA: TGTGCCAGCTGCCCCGGGCAGGGGACTATCTATGGCTACACCTTC. Translation gives CASCPGQGTIYGYTF.

The CDR3 coding sequence is TGTGCCAGTAGCCAGACTATGAGCTCCTACAATGAGCAGTTCTTC. Translation: CASSQTMSSYNEQFF. The chain couples TRBV19 to TRBJ2-1; weak D call: TRBD2 (5 bases). The V and J ends lost 6 bases and 0 bases respectively, with 12 bases between them. CDR1 is LNHDA and CDR2 is SQIVND in the germline V gene (reference sequence). CDR3 length: 15 amino acids.

This clonotype showed up just a few times. The V and J genes are TRBV20-1 and TRBJ2-2; 7 bases are shared with TRBD1. Germline loops: CDR1 DFQATT, CDR2 SNEGSKA (reference sequence). The ends lost 4 bases at V and 2 bases at J; junction bases unmatched: 4. The CDR3 loop spans 14 amino acids. The CDR3 sequence is CSATGTANTGELFF. For the CDR3, the DNA is TGCAGTGCTACCGGGACAGCAAACACCGGGGAGCTGTTTTTT.

This clonotype was detected a few times. The chain carries TRBV20-1 and TRBJ1-4, with 7 nucleotides matching TRBD1. This CDR3 has 17 amino acids. Germline values: CDR1 DFQATT, CDR2 SNEGSKA (reference sequence). The junction had 16 bases not matched to a gene; V was cut back by 5 bases and J by 4 bases. The CDR3 reads CSAPNPRVDRNNEKLFF. Here the CDR3 DNA reads TGCAGTGCTCCGAACCCTAGGGTGGACAGGAATAATGAAAAACTGTTTTTT.

This clonotype turned up a few times. The rearrangement joins TRBV24-1 to TRBJ2-1, with D unclear. V was shortened by 0 bases and J by 5 bases, with 4 bases between the two germline ends. The germline V gene has CDR1 KGHDR and CDR2 SFDVKD. This CDR3 has 13 residues. CDR3 nucleotide sequence: TGTGCCACCAGTGATTTGAGGCACAATGAGCAGTTCTTC. Its translation: CATSDLRHNEQFF.

This clonotype was seen a handful of times. The rearrangement joins TRBV9 to TRBJ2-3; D ambiguous. The CDR3 spans 15 residues. The V gene lost 3 bases and the J gene lost 1 base, with 12 bases spanning the gap. Germline V gene data show CDR1 as SGDLS and CDR2 as YYNGEE. This chain's CDR3 is CASSASPSGTDTQYF. The CDR3 DNA sequence: TGTGCCAGCAGCGCGAGCCCATCAGGCACAGATACGCAGTATTTT.

The V and J genes are TRBV7-8 and TRBJ2-7, with 7 bases identical to TRBD1. The V gene end was trimmed by 2 bases and the J gene end by 7 bases; junction bases not matched to a gene: 14. CDR1 is SGHVS, CDR2 FQNEAQ, per germline. The CDR3 is 16 amino acids. This CDR3 reads CASSLFPGQFFGEQYF. The CDR3 nucleotides are TGTGCCAGCAGCTTATTCCCGGGACAGTTCTTTGGGGAGCAGTACTTC.

The table lists this clonotype with many counts. J is TRBJ1-2 and V is TRBV5-1, with D perhaps matching TRBD1 (6 bases). This CDR3 region has 14 residues. Germline values: CDR1 SGHRS, CDR2 YFSETQ. V was trimmed by 3 bases and J by 8 bases, leaving 17 bases between them. Written as DNA, the CDR3 is TGCGCCAGCAGCTGGGACATCAGTAGAGTCGGCTACACCTTC. It yields the protein CASSWDISRVGYTF. The full variable domain, its missing parts supplied by reference TRBV5-1 and TRBJ1-2, is KAGVTQTPRYLIKTRGQQVTLSCSPISGHRSVSWYQQTPGQGLQFLFEYFSETQRNKGNFPGRFSGRQFSNSRSEMNVSTLELGDSALYLCASSWDISRVGYTFGSGTRLTVV.

This clonotype was found a few times. The genes are TRBV20-1 and TRBJ1-4; 7 nucleotides align to TRBD1. V lost 6 bases to trimming and J lost 7 bases; unmatched junction nucleotides: 8. CDR3 length equals 13 residues. The V gene's germline CDR1 is DFQATT and CDR2 SNEGSKA (reference sequence). The CDR3 DNA sequence: TGCAGTGCCAGCGTCCAGGGGGGTGAAAAACTGTTTTTT. Translating gives CSASVQGGEKLFF.

This clonotype was counted ten times or more. The gene calls are TRBV4-1 and TRBJ1-6; no firm D call. Trimming stripped 0 bases from V and 0 bases from J, with 3 bases between. CDR1 is MGHRA and CDR2 is YSYEKL in the germline V gene. This CDR3 contains 15 residues. CDR3 DNA: TGCGCCAGCAGCCAAGACAGCTCCTATAATTCACCCCTCCACTTT. It translates to CASSQDSSYNSPLHF.

The table lists this clonotype with a few counts. The CDR3 protein is CASSQDWTSGRYTGELFF. The CDR3 bases are TGTGCCAGCAGCCAAGACTGGACTAGCGGGAGGTATACCGGGGAGCTGTTTTTT. The rearrangement joins TRBV4-2 to TRBJ2-2; 14 bases are shared with TRBD2. V was clipped by 0 bases and J by 5 bases; unmatched bases: 5. CDR3 size: 18 residues. Germline assignment: CDR1 LGHNA and CDR2 YNFKEQ.